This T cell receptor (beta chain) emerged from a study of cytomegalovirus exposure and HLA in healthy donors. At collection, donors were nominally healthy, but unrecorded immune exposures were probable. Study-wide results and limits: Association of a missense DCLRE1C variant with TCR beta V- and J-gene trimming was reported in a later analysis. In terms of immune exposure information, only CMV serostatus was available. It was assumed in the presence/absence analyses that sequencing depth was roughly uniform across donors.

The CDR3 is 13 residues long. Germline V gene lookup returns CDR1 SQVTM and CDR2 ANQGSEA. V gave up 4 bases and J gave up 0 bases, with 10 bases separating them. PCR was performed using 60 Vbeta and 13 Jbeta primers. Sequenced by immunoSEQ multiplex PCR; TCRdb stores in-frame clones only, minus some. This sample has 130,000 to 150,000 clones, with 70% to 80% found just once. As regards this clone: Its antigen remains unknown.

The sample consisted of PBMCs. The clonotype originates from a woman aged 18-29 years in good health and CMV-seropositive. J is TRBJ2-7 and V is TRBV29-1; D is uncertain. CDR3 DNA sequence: TGCAGCGTTGCCGGTCATAGCTCCTACGAGCAGTACTTC. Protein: CSVAGHSSYEQYF.